This T cell receptor (beta chain) is drawn from a study of siplizumab effects on memory and regulatory T cells. The protocol was immunoSEQ multiplex PCR, while the TCRdb copy is restricted to in-frame clones and leaves out a portion. The table has some 62,000 clones, roughly 83% seen once. Germline V gene sequence: CDR1 SEHNR, CDR2 FQNEAQ (reference sequence). V lost 1 base and J 2 bases, leaving 6 bases between the germline ends. There are 15 residues in the CDR3. The sequence came from a human donor in good health. Input material: memory CD4+ T cells sorted from blood. This chain connects TRBV7-9 to TRBJ2-6; D not certain. The CDR3 region has the DNA TGTGCCAGCAGCTTAGGCCTCCCTGGGGCCAACGTCCTGACTTTC. It is translated as CASSLGLPGANVLTF.